This T cell receptor (beta chain) was documented in a study of T cell repertoires in cytomegalovirus infection. Turning to the study itself: The authors relied on CMV epitopes, both recently identified HLA-C-restricted and well-studied HLA-B-restricted. Matching HLA type and CMV infection were both indicated by public TCR beta signatures. General study results and limits: Dominating the ex vivo response were TCR beta clonotypes that were CMV-specific and HLA-C-restricted.

Regarding this clonotype: As yet, its antigen is unknown.

TCRdb processed the reads anew with MiXCR; each CDR3 protein has one entry. This table has 900,000 to 950,000 distinct CDR3 sequences, roughly a third appearing once. The J segment lost 5 bases and the V segment lost 2 bases, leaving 9 bases of the junction unmatched. The CDR3 totals 16 residues. Germline V gene data show CDR1 as SGHKS and CDR2 as YYEKEE (reference sequence). The sequences come from cultured CD8+ T cells from PBMCs, collected from culture after CMV antigen stimulation. This TCR derives from a human donor in good health (CMV status not recorded). Some clones in this sample may be carry-over from other donors' samples. The J gene is TRBJ2-5, the V gene TRBV5-5, with 10 bases identical to TRBD2. DNA of the CDR3: TGTGCCAGCAGCTTACGGCTAGCGGGGGTAGAGGAGACCCAGTACTTC. As protein: CASSLRLAGVEETQYF.